These 8 T cell receptor beta chains were all obtained from the same sample, sequenced in a study of T cell responses to AZD1222 COVID-19 vaccine. Method: immunoSEQ multiplex PCR; TCRdb's copy keeps in-frame clones and lacks some. This table holds 150,000 or so clones, around 89% found once. Sample: peripheral blood, taken on day 0 of MenACWY control vaccination. Every receptor here comes from an adult in good health.

The chain has TRBV7-6 and TRBJ2-2; D is unclear. From germline, CDR1 is SGHVS and CDR2 FNYEAQ. Trimming left V 5 bases short and J 7 bases short, with 11 bases between. This CDR3 region has 13 residues. The chain's CDR3 is CASSVTLLGELFF. Here the CDR3 DNA reads TGTGCCAGCAGCGTGACCCTTCTCGGGGAGCTGTTTTTT.

V and J are TRBV7-9 and TRBJ1-2; perhaps TRBD1 as D (5 bases). V lost 0 bases, J lost 8 bases, and 13 bases lay in between. Germline V gene lookup returns CDR1 SEHNR and CDR2 FQNEAQ (reference sequence). The CDR3 is 14 residues long. The CDR3 protein is CASSLAGRGQGYTF. CDR3 DNA sequence: TGTGCCAGCAGCTTAGCGGGGAGGGGCCAGGGCTACACCTTC.

J is TRBJ2-1 and V is TRBV11-3; D unclear. Trimming cost V 5 bases and J 2 bases, with 13 bases left between them. Germline V gives CDR1 SGHNT, CDR2 YENEEA. This CDR3 has 15 amino acids. CDR3 DNA sequence: TGTGCCAGCAGCATCAGGCAGTTAACCTACAATGAGCAGTTCTTC. Its protein is CASSIRQLTYNEQFF. Using reference TRBV11-3 and TRBJ2-1 for the parts outside the CDR3, the full variable domain is EAGVVQSPRYKIIEKKQPVAFWCNPISGHNTLYWYLQNLGQGPELLIRYENEEAVDDSQLPKDRFSAERLKGVDSTLKIQPAELGDSAVYLCASSIRQLTYNEQFFGPGTRLTVL.

The genes are TRBV27 and TRBJ1-4; 7 bases line up with TRBD1. CDR1 is MNHEY and CDR2 is SMNVEV in the germline V gene (reference sequence). J gave up 3 bases and V 2 bases, and 3 bases lay outside the gene matches. The CDR3 runs to 15 residues. The CDR3 DNA reads as TGTGCCAGCAGTTTAAGACAGGGCCCTAATGAAAAACTGTTTTTT. Its translation is CASSLRQGPNEKLFF.

J is TRBJ2-2 and V is TRBV21-1; the table's TRBD1 call for D was not verified on the DNA. TRBV21-1 is reported as a pseudogene. The CDR3 has 19 amino acids. The CDR3 reads CASSKKEGRQGIGTGELFF. The DNA for the CDR3 is TGTGCCAGCAGCAAAAAAGAGGGTCGACAGGGGATTGGAACCGGGGAGCTGTTTTTT.

The chain links TRBV4-1 to TRBJ1-4; the D gene is possibly TRBD1 (5 bases). CDR1 is MGHRA, CDR2 YSYEKL, per germline. V lost 3 bases, J lost 4 bases, and 9 bases lay in between. CDR3 length: 14 residues. CDR3 sequence: CASSQGDRNEKLFF. The CDR3 nucleotides read TGCGCCAGCAGCCAGGGGGACCGTAATGAAAAACTGTTTTTT.

This chain joins TRBV7-9 and TRBJ1-1; a possible D gene is TRBD1 (6 bases). Germline CDR1 reads SEHNR; CDR2 reads FQNEAQ (reference sequence). V was clipped by 2 bases and J by 6 bases, with 7 bases between them. CDR3 length equals 12 residues. The CDR3 spells CASSLRGAEAFF. The CDR3, as DNA: TGTGCCAGCAGCTTAAGGGGGGCTGAAGCTTTCTTT.

Worth noting for this clone: Different DNA sequences within this sample yield the same CDR3. V is TRBV15 and J is TRBJ1-1; D ambiguous. This CDR3 contains 13 residues. Germline V lookup: CDR1 LNHNV, CDR2 YYDKDF (reference sequence). V gave up 0 bases and J gave up 2 bases, with 4 bases separating them. This CDR3 reads CATSRDPNTEAFF. CDR3 DNA sequence: TGTGCCACCAGCAGAGACCCCAACACTGAAGCTTTCTTT.